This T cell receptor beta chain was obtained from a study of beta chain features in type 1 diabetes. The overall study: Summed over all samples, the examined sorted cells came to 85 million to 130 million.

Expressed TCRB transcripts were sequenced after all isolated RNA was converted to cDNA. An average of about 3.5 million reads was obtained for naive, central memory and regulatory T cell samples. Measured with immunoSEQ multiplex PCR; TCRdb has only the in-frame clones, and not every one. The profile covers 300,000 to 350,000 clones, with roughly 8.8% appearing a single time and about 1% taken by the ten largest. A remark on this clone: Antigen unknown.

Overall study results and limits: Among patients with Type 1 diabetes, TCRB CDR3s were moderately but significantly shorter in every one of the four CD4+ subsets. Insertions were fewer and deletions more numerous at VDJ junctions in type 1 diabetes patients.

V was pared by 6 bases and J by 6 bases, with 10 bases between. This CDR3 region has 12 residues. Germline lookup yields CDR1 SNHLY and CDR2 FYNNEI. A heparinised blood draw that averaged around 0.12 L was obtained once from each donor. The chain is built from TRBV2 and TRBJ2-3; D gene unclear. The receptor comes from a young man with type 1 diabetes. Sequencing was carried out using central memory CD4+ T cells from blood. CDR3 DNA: TGTGCCAGCAGGACCGATGGGGATACGCAGTATTTT. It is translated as CASRTDGDTQYF.